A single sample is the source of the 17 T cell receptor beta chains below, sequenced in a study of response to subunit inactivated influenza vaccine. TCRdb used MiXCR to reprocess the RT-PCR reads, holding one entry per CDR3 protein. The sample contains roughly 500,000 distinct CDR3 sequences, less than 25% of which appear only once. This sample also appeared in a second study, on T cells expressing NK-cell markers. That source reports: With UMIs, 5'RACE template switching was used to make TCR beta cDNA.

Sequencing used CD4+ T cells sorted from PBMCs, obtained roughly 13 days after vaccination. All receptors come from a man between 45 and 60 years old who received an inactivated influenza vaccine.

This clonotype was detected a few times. CDR3 protein: CASSLNSINNEQFF. CDR3 DNA: TGTGCCAGCAGCTTAAATTCGATTAACAATGAGCAGTTCTTC. V is TRBV7-3 and J is TRBJ2-1; no clear D gene. Germline V gene sequence: CDR1 SGHTA, CDR2 FQGTGA. There are 14 residues in the CDR3. The V end was cut by 1 base, the J end by 5 bases, with 9 bases between.

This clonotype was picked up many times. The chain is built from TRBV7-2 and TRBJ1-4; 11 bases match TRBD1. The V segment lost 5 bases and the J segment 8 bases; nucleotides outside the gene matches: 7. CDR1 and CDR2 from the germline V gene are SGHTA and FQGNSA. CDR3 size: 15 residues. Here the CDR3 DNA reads TGTGCCAGCAGCCAGGGACAGGGGGGAGGGGAAAAACTGTTTTTT. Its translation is CASSQGQGGGEKLFF. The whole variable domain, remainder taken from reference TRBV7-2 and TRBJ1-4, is GAGVSQSPSNKVTEKGKDVELRCDPISGHTALYWYRQSLGQGLEFLIYFQGNSAPDKSGLPSDRFSAERTGGSVSTLTIQRTQQEDSAVYLCASSQGQGGGEKLFFGSGTQLSVL.

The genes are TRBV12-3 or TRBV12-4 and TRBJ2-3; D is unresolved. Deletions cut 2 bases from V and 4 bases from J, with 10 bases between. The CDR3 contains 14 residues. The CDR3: CASSLSGHADTQYF. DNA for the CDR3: TGTGCCAGCAGTTTATCTGGCCACGCAGATACGCAGTATTTT.

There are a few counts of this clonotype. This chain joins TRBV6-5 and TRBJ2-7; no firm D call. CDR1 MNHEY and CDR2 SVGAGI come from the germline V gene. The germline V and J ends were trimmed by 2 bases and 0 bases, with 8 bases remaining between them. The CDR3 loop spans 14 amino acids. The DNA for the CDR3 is TGTGCCAGCAGTTACGAGGTCAGCTCCTACGAGCAGTACTTC. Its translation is CASSYEVSSYEQYF.

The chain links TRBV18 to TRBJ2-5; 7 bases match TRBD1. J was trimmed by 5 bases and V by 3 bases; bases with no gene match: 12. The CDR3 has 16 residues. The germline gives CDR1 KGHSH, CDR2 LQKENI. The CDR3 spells CASSPSTGSIRETQYF. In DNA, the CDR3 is TGTGCCAGCTCACCTTCGACAGGGTCGATACGCGAGACCCAGTACTTC.

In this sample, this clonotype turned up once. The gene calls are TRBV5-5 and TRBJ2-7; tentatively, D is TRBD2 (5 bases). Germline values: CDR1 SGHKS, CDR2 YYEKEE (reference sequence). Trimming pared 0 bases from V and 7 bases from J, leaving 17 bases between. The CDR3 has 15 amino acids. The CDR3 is CASSLGAEGWREQYF. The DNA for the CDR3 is TGTGCCAGCAGCTTGGGTGCCGAGGGTTGGCGGGAGCAGTACTTC.

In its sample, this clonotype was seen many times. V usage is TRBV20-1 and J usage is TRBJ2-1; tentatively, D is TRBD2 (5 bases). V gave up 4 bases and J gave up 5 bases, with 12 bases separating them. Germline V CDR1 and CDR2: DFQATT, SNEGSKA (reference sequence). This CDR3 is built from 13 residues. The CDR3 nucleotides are TGCAGTGCTACCACCCCGGAGGACAATGAGCAGTTCTTC. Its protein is CSATTPEDNEQFF.

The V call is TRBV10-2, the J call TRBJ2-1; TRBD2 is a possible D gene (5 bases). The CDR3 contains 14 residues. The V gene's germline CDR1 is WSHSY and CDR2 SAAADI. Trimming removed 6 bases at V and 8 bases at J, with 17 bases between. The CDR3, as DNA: TGCGCCAGCAGGACCACGGCGGGTAGCTATGAGCAGTTCTTC. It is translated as CASRTTAGSYEQFF.

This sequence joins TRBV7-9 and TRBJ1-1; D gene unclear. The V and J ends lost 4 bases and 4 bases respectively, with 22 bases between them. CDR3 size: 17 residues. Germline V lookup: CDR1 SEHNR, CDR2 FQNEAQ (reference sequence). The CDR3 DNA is TGTGCCAGCAGCTACGACTCCGGGTTCCTGAAAGGCACTGAAGCTTTCTTT. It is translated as CASSYDSGFLKGTEAFF.

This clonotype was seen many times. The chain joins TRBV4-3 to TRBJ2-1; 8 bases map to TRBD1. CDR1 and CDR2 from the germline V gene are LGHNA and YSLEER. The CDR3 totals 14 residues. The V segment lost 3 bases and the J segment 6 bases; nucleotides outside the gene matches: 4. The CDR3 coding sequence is TGCGCCAGCAGCCAGCGAGGGACAGGCAATGAGCAGTTCTTC. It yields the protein CASSQRGTGNEQFF.

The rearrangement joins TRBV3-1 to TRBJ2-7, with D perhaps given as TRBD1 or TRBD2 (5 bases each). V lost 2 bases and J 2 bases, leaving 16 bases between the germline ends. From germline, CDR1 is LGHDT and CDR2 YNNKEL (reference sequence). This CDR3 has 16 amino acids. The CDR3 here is CASSQLQPGPTYEQYF. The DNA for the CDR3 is TGTGCCAGCAGCCAATTACAACCGGGACCAACCTACGAGCAGTACTTC.

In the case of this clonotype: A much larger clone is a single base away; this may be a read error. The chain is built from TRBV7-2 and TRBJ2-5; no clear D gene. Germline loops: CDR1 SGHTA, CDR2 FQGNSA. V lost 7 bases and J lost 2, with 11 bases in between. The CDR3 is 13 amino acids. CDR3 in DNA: TGTGCCAGCAACCCGTCAGTACAAGAGACCCAGTACTTC. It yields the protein CASNPSVQETQYF.

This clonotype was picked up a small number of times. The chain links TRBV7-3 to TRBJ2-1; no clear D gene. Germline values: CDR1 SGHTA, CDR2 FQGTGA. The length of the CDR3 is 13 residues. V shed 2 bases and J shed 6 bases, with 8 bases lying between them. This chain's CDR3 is CASSLRQSNEQFF. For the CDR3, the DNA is TGTGCCAGCAGCTTACGTCAGTCCAATGAGCAGTTCTTC.

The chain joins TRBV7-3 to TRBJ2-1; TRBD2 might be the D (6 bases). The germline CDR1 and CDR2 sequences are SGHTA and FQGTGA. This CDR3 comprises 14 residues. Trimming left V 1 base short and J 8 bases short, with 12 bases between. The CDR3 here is CASSLSGERDEQFF. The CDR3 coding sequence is TGTGCCAGCAGCTTAAGCGGGGAGCGGGATGAGCAGTTCTTC.

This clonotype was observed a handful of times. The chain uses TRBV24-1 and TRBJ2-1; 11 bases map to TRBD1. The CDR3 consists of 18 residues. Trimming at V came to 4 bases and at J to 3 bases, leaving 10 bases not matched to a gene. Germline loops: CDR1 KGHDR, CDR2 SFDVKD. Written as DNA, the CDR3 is TGTGCCACCAGTGACAGATCCTCGGGACAGGGGGTCTACAATGAGCAGTTCTTC. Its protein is CATSDRSSGQGVYNEQFF.

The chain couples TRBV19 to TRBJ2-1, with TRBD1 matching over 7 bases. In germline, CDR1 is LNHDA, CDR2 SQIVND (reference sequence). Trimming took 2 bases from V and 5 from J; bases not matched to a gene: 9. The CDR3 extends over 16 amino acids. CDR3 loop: CASSILTGLLHNEQFF. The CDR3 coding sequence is TGTGCCAGTAGTATACTGACAGGGTTACTTCACAATGAGCAGTTCTTC.

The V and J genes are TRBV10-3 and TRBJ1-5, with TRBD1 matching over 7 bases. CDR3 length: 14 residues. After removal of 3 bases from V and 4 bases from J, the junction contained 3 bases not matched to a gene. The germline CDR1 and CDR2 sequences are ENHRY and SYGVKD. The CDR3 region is CAISESGQNQPQHF. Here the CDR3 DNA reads TGTGCCATCAGTGAATCGGGACAGAATCAGCCCCAGCATTTT.